This T cell receptor (beta chain) is from a study of CD8 T cells in ankylosing spondylitis. Notes on the study in general: A motif in TCR beta, a set of under ten highly homologous variants, appeared characteristic of ankylosing spondylitis blood.

TCRdb ran MiXCR on the 5' RACE reads and lists one entry per CDR3 protein. The data show roughly 450,000 distinct CDR3 sequences, approximately 26% seen once. This clonotype has a handful of counts. The antigen remains undetermined. The CDR3 covers 15 residues. Germline V gene lookup returns CDR1 SGHRS and CDR2 YFSETQ. V was trimmed by 1 base and J by 0 bases, leaving 8 bases between them. The receptor was isolated from a male donor with ankylosing spondylitis. This chain links TRBV5-1 with TRBJ2-1; no reliable D call. Input material: blood, either unsorted or a sorted T cell fraction (not recorded which). CDR3 bases: TGCGCCAGCAGCTTGATCGGAGACTCCTACAATGAGCAGTTCTTC. Translation gives CASSLIGDSYNEQFF.